The rows below give T cell receptor beta chains drawn from one sample of a study of monozygotic twins with cystic fibrosis. Some clones are missing from TCRdb's copy, which holds only in-frame ones; the method was immunoSEQ multiplex PCR. The sample holds roughly 32,000 clones, roughly 97% seen once. The sequenced sample consisted of blood. Receptors were obtained from a girl aged 2 to 10 with cystic fibrosis. Each CDR3 is given with its conserved first and last residue. Fields, in order: D gene, clone size, J gene, V gene, CDR3 protein, CDR3 DNA. A D gene is named only where the DNA matches it firmly. Size is omitted from some rows. Given values are once, few, many or a class for expanded clones.

>NA|NA|TRBJ1-1|TRBV6-4
CASRAGTGVNTEAFF
TGTGCCAGCAGAGCCGGGACGGGGGTGAACACTGAAGCTTTCTTT
>TRBD1|NA|TRBJ1-2|TRBV25-1
CASSEFTPGQGYGYTF
TGTGCCAGCAGTGAATTTACACCGGGACAGGGATATGGCTACACCTTC
>NA|NA|TRBJ2-3|TRBV25-1
CASSEMNRGTDTQYF
TGTGCCAGCAGTGAAATGAACAGGGGCACAGATACGCAGTATTTT
>TRBD2|NA|TRBJ2-2|TRBV5-4
CASTVSGSGTGELFF
TGTGCCAGCACCGTTAGCGGGAGTGGGACCGGGGAGCTGTTTTTT
>TRBD2|NA|TRBJ2-5|TRBV11-2
CASSSGLVQETQYF
TGTGCCAGCAGCTCGGGACTAGTACAGGAGACCCAGTACTTC
>TRBD2|NA|TRBJ2-7|TRBV29-1
CSVGMREVGGEQYF
TGCAGCGTTGGAATGCGGGAGGTAGGAGGCGAGCAGTACTTC
>NA|NA|TRBJ2-7|TRBV27
CASSLQGGYEQYF
TGTGCCAGCAGTTTACAGGGAGGCTACGAGCAGTACTTC
>NA|NA|TRBJ1-1|TRBV28
CATLPAGSGSAEAFF
TGTGCCACCCTTCCAGCAGGTAGTGGGTCGGCTGAAGCTTTCTTT
>NA|NA|TRBJ1-1|TRBV4-2
CASSQTGGSTNTEAFF
TGTGCCAGCAGCCAAACCGGGGGGTCCACCAACACTGAAGCTTTCTTT
>NA|NA|TRBJ1-5|TRBV5-6
CASSLGSGNQPQHF
TGTGCCAGCAGCTTGGGGTCAGGAAATCAGCCCCAGCATTTT
>TRBD1|once|TRBJ1-2|TRBV6-5
CASSYRRQGGFYGYTF
TGTGCCAGCAGTTACAGGCGGCAGGGGGGCTTTTATGGCTACACCTTC
>NA|NA|TRBJ2-3|TRBV11-2
CAVQGLPDTQYF
TGTGCCGTACAGGGTCTTCCAGATACGCAGTATTTT
>NA|NA|TRBJ2-1|TRBV5-1
CASKLRAWDEQFF
TGCGCCAGCAAGTTGAGGGCCTGGGATGAGCAGTTCTTC
>NA|NA|TRBJ2-4|TRBV20-1
CSARDRAIQYF
TGCAGTGCTAGAGACAGGGCGATTCAGTACTTC
>NA|NA|TRBJ2-7|TRBV6-5
CASTNRGRGAHEQYF
TGTGCCAGCACCAACCGAGGCAGGGGGGCCCACGAGCAGTACTTC
>TRBD1|NA|TRBJ1-1|TRBV30
CASRTGPTNTEAFF
TGTGCCAGCCGGACAGGACCCACGAACACTGAAGCTTTCTTT
>NA|NA|TRBJ1-1|TRBV7-9
CASSKRDGDYTEAFF
TGTGCCAGCAGCAAAAGGGATGGTGATTACACTGAAGCTTTCTTT
>NA|NA|TRBJ2-7|TRBV29-1
CSAKTGPYEQYF
TGCAGCGCCAAGACAGGTCCCTACGAGCAGTACTTC
>NA|NA|TRBJ1-5|TRBV6-1
CASSIGNQPQHF
TGTGCCAGCAGTATTGGCAATCAGCCCCAGCATTTT
>NA|NA|TRBJ1-5|TRBV5-1
CASSLGPVEPQHF
TGCGCCAGCAGCTTGGGCCCCGTGGAGCCCCAGCATTTT
>NA|NA|TRBJ2-1|TRBV5-4
CASSLSEGWDEQFF
TGTGCCAGCAGCTTGTCGGAGGGTTGGGATGAGCAGTTCTTC
>NA|NA|TRBJ1-2|TRBV11-2
CASSSIAREGYGYTF
TGTGCCAGCAGCTCAATAGCCCGGGAAGGCTATGGCTACACCTTC
>TRBD1|few|TRBJ1-2|TRBV5-4
CASSFLTGKVYTF
TGTGCCAGCAGCTTCCTGACAGGGAAGGTCTACACCTTC
>NA|NA|TRBJ1-5|TRBV4-1
CASSQDLGRNQPQHF
TGCGCCAGCAGCCAAGATCTTGGCAGAAATCAGCCCCAGCATTTT
>NA|NA|TRBJ1-1|TRBV5-1
CASRRGEVMNTEAFF
TGCGCCAGCAGGAGAGGTGAGGTCATGAACACTGAAGCTTTCTTT
>TRBD2|NA|TRBJ2-2|TRBV5-6
CASRLAGGFGGELFF
TGTGCCAGCAGGCTAGCGGGAGGTTTCGGCGGGGAGCTGTTTTTT
>TRBD2|NA|TRBJ2-4|TRBV23-1
CASSQFGLAGWRMIRVKNIQYF
TGCGCCAGCAGTCAATTTGGACTAGCGGGGTGGCGAATGATTCGGGTCAAAAACATTCAGTACTTC
>TRBD2|NA|TRBJ2-1|TRBV11-1
CASSLAVGEQFF
TGTGCCAGCAGCCTAGCGGTAGGTGAGCAGTTCTTC
>NA|NA|TRBJ1-1|TRBV4-1
CASSQGTVNTEAFF
TGCGCCAGCAGCCAAGGGACGGTGAACACTGAAGCTTTCTTT
>NA|NA|TRBJ1-1|TRBV30
CAWSIGRLYTEAFF
TGTGCCTGGAGTATAGGCAGGCTATACACTGAAGCTTTCTTT
>TRBD1|NA|TRBJ1-1|TRBV5-1
CASSPGTGGSEAFF
TGCGCCAGCAGCCCCGGGACAGGGGGTTCTGAAGCTTTCTTT
>NA|NA|TRBJ2-7|TRBV2
CASSEGGNYEQYF
TGTGCCAGCAGTGAAGGGGGGAACTACGAGCAGTACTTC
>NA|NA|TRBJ2-3|TRBV5-1
CASSLGPEGRPSTDTQYF
TGCGCCAGCAGCTTGGGGCCCGAGGGACGACCGAGCACAGATACGCAGTATTTT
>NA|once|TRBJ1-1|TRBV9
CASSAGAGAEAFF
TGTGCCAGCAGCGCCGGCGCTGGGGCTGAAGCTTTCTTT
>NA|NA|TRBJ1-2|TRBV28
CASSPPRTAANYGYTF
TGTGCCAGCAGCCCACCCCGGACGGCAGCTAACTATGGCTACACCTTC
>NA|NA|TRBJ1-4|TRBV2
CASSEVGPSGEKLFF
TGTGCCAGCAGTGAAGTGGGACCTTCGGGAGAAAAACTGTTTTTT
>TRBD2|NA|TRBJ2-7|TRBV27
CASSISTGLAGAYYEQYF
TGTGCCAGCAGTATATCAACGGGACTAGCGGGAGCGTACTACGAGCAGTACTTC
>TRBD2|NA|TRBJ2-1|TRBV9
CASRPSGRDNEQFF
TGTGCCAGCAGACCTAGCGGGAGGGACAATGAGCAGTTCTTC
>NA|NA|TRBJ2-7|TRBV4-2
CASSQEGREQYF
TGTGCCAGCAGCCAAGAAGGACGGGAGCAGTACTTC
>TRBD2|NA|TRBJ2-2|TRBV7-3
CASSAGGPDTGELFF
TGTGCCAGCTCAGCGGGAGGGCCGGACACCGGGGAGCTGTTTTTT
>TRBD1|NA|TRBJ1-3|TRBV5-1
CASKLSTGTENTIYF
TGCGCCAGCAAGCTATCTACCGGGACAGAGAACACCATATATTTT
>NA|NA|TRBJ2-7|TRBV10-1
CASSEKVGGEQYF
TGCGCCAGCAGTGAGAAGGTGGGGGGCGAGCAGTACTTC
>NA|NA|TRBJ1-4|TRBV5-4
CASSLGGSHNEKLFF
TGTGCCAGCAGCTTGGGGGGGAGCCATAATGAAAAACTGTTTTTT
>TRBD2|NA|TRBJ2-5|TRBV9
CASSQTSGRAKTQYF
TGTGCCAGCAGCCAGACTAGCGGGAGAGCAAAGACCCAGTACTTC
>NA|NA|TRBJ2-1|TRBV29-1
CSVKGGSSYNEQFF
TGCAGCGTCAAAGGGGGGAGCTCCTACAATGAGCAGTTCTTC
>TRBD1|NA|TRBJ2-7|TRBV5-4
CASSPKTGGDEQYF
TGTGCCAGCAGCCCGAAGACAGGGGGCGACGAGCAGTACTTC
>TRBD2|NA|TRBJ2-7|TRBV6-5
CASRRTSNEQYF
TGTGCCAGCAGGAGGACTAGTAACGAGCAGTACTTC
>NA|NA|TRBJ2-7|TRBV6-5
CASSYSDPLYEQYF
TGTGCCAGCAGTTACTCTGACCCACTCTACGAGCAGTACTTC
>TRBD1|NA|TRBJ2-2|TRBV5-5
CASRWGTGNTGELFF
TGTGCCAGCAGGTGGGGGACAGGGAACACCGGGGAGCTGTTTTTT
>TRBD2|NA|TRBJ2-7|TRBV19
CASSSSGARDEQYF
TGTGCCAGTAGTTCCAGCGGGGCTCGCGACGAGCAGTACTTC
>NA|NA|TRBJ2-7|TRBV19
CASSIRGVPYEQYF
TGTGCCAGTAGTATAAGAGGGGTCCCCTACGAGCAGTACTTC
>NA|NA|TRBJ1-6|TRBV30
CAWSAPVHYNSPLHF
TGTGCCTGGAGTGCCCCGGTCCACTATAATTCACCCCTCCACTTT
>NA|NA|TRBJ1-4|TRBV29-1
CSVSQGGEKLFF
TGCAGCGTCTCGCAGGGTGGCGAAAAACTGTTTTTT
>TRBD2|once|TRBJ2-1|TRBV30
CAWRAGWTSGPSSYNEQFF
TGTGCCTGGAGGGCAGGATGGACTAGCGGGCCCAGCTCCTACAATGAGCAGTTCTTC
>NA|NA|TRBJ1-1|TRBV18
CASSPEQGLLNTEAFF
TGTGCCAGCTCACCAGAGCAGGGGTTATTGAACACTGAAGCTTTCTTT
>TRBD1|NA|TRBJ1-1|TRBV2
CASRQGATDTEAFF
TGTGCCAGCAGACAGGGGGCGACGGACACTGAAGCTTTCTTT
>TRBD1|few|TRBJ1-1|TRBV18
CASSPDRGTEAFF
TGTGCCAGCTCGCCCGACAGGGGCACTGAAGCTTTCTTT
>NA|NA|TRBJ1-1|TRBV7-9
CASSPLASMNTEAFF
TGTGCCAGCAGCCCTCTCGCTAGTATGAACACTGAAGCTTTCTTT